The source of this T cell receptor beta chain is a study of early T cells in non-severe SARS-CoV-2 infection. Study-wide findings and caveats: The VDJdb matching leaned toward anti-spike CD8 responses and overlooked private and CD4 specificities.

This CDR3 contains 14 residues. With 0 bases clipped from V and 5 bases from J, the junction kept 4 bases outside the gene matches. Germline CDR1 is SGDLS and CDR2 is YYNGEE. Individual cDNA molecules carried attached unique molecular identifiers. TCRdb recomputed calls from the 5' RACE reads with MiXCR, one row per CDR3 protein. The repertoire holds roughly 56,000 distinct CDR3 sequences, with less than 9.5% as singletons. Remarks on this clonotype: Antigen specificity is unknown.

Sequenced material: whole blood. This chain uses TRBV9 with TRBJ2-7, with 8 bases aligning to TRBD2. The receptor comes from an adult who was a healthcare worker with PCR-confirmed SARS-CoV-2 infection or an uninfected control (not recorded which). As DNA, the CDR3 is TGTGCCAGCAGCGTAGTTAGCGGGATCCACGAGCAGTACTTC. Amino acid sequence: CASSVVSGIHEQYF.